The 20 T cell receptor beta chains below all came from one sample that was sequenced in a study of blood T cell repertoires in COVID-19. Measured with immunoSEQ multiplex PCR; TCRdb has only the in-frame clones, and not every one. Of 60,000 to 90,000 clones listed, approximately 84% are singletons. Sequences were obtained from peripheral blood. The receptor source for this set is a man in his sixties with COVID-19, enrolled during active disease.

The rearrangement joins TRBV6-4 to TRBJ2-1; 8 positions agree with TRBD2. Trimming removed 8 bases from V and 0 bases from J; junction bases left unmatched: 12. Germline V lookup: CDR1 MRHNA, CDR2 SNTAGT. This CDR3 has 17 amino acids. For the CDR3, the DNA is TGTGCCAGCCCTGCCCTTACGCGGGAGGCCTCCTACAATGAGCAGTTCTTC. Translating it yields CASPALTREASYNEQFF.

The chain links TRBV7-2 to TRBJ1-6, with 8 bases identical to TRBD1. J gave up 7 bases and V 4 bases, and 9 bases lay outside the gene matches. This CDR3 has 16 amino acids. Germline CDR1 is SGHTA and CDR2 is FQGNSA. This CDR3 is CASSSRRDRRNSPLHF. The CDR3 DNA sequence: TGTGCCAGCAGCTCACGGAGGGACAGGAGAAATTCACCCCTCCACTTT.

This clone was found once. The chain is built from TRBV12-1 and TRBJ2-7; TRBD2 is the table's D call and was not checked against the DNA. TRBV12-1 is a documented pseudogene. The CDR3 loop spans 17 amino acids. CDR3 sequence: CASSFTPPTPSSYEQYF. The CDR3 coding sequence is TGTGCCAGCAGCTTCACCCCCCCCACTCCTTCCTCCTACGAGCAGTACTTC.

The rearrangement joins TRBV14 to TRBJ2-7; D remains ambiguous. Trimming pared 0 bases from V and 9 bases from J, leaving 12 bases between. CDR1 is SGHDN and CDR2 is FVKESK in the germline V gene. The CDR3 length is 13 residues. The CDR3 sequence is CASSQETGRVQYF. The CDR3 DNA sequence: TGTGCCAGCAGCCAAGAAACCGGCCGGGTGCAGTACTTC.

This clone was recorded only once. The CDR3, as DNA: TGTGCCAGCAAACCCTACAGGGAGATCTTAGGCTACACCTTC. It specifies CASKPYREILGYTF. The chain carries TRBV2 and TRBJ1-2; a weak D match, TRBD1 (6 bases). This CDR3 spans 14 amino acids. The V and J ends lost 7 bases and 8 bases respectively, with 20 bases between them. The germline CDR1 and CDR2 sequences are SNHLY and FYNNEI. The complete variable domain, with remaining parts taken from reference TRBV2 and TRBJ1-2, reads EPEVTQTPSHQVTQMGQEVILRCVPISNHLYFYWYRQILGQKVEFLVSFYNNEISEKSEIFDDQFSVERPDGSNFTLKIRSTKLEDSAMYFCASKPYREILGYTFGSGTRLTVV.

The gene calls are TRBV28 and TRBJ1-5, with D hard to call. Germline V gene sequence: CDR1 MDHEN, CDR2 SYDVKM. V was trimmed by 5 bases and J by 3 bases, leaving 8 bases between them. The CDR3 is made up of 13 amino acids. The CDR3 DNA is TGTGCCAGCAGTACGGGGATCAATCAGCCCCAGCATTTT. The encoded protein is CASSTGINQPQHF.

The rearrangement joins TRBV29-1 to TRBJ2-7, with D perhaps matching TRBD1 (7 bases). The germline gives CDR1 SQVTM, CDR2 ANQGSEA. Trimming pared 6 bases from V and 7 bases from J, leaving 19 bases between. This CDR3 has 13 amino acids. CDR3 sequence: CSVGSGGPVEQYF. In DNA, the CDR3 is TGCAGCGTGGGTTCAGGGGGGCCGGTAGAGCAGTACTTC.

This clone was seen repeatedly, ten times or more. The V call is TRBV7-9, the J call TRBJ2-1, with 9 bases aligning to TRBD2. The germline V gene encodes CDR1 SEHNR and CDR2 FQNEAQ (reference sequence). This CDR3 is 18 amino acids long. With 4 bases clipped from V and 0 bases from J, the junction kept 10 bases outside the gene matches. The CDR3 is CASSSTQTSGSSYNEQFF. The CDR3 DNA sequence: TGTGCCAGCAGCTCCACCCAGACTAGCGGAAGCTCCTACAATGAGCAGTTCTTC.

The V gene is TRBV5-4, the J gene TRBJ1-1, with 7 bases lining up with TRBD1. This CDR3 is built from 13 residues. V was clipped by 9 bases and J by 2 bases; unmatched bases: 7. CDR1 is SGHNT and CDR2 is YYREEE in the germline V gene (reference sequence). This chain's CDR3 is CAIKGQINTEAFF. CDR3 DNA: TGTGCCATTAAGGGACAGATTAACACTGAAGCTTTCTTT.

This sequence joins TRBV3-1 (or the pseudogene TRBV3-2) and TRBJ1-5; D gene uncertain. The CDR3 loop spans 15 amino acids. Germline V gene data show CDR1 as LGHDT and CDR2 as YNNKEL (reference sequence). V was trimmed by 4 bases and J by 0 bases, leaving 10 bases between them. This CDR3 is CASSPQQYSNQPQHF. The CDR3 bases are TGTGCCAGCAGCCCACAGCAATATAGCAATCAGCCCCAGCATTTT.

As DNA, the CDR3 is TGTGCCAGCAGTGAGATCCTGGGACTAGCCAACACAGATACGCAGTATTTT. Its translation is CASSEILGLANTDTQYF. The chain joins TRBV2 to TRBJ2-3; 9 positions agree with TRBD2. Germline V gene data show CDR1 as SNHLY and CDR2 as FYNNEI. The CDR3 runs to 17 residues. Trimming removed 3 bases from V and 2 bases from J; junction bases left unmatched: 9.

V usage is TRBV6-1 and J usage is TRBJ1-1, with 8 bases matching TRBD1. Germline V lookup: CDR1 MNHNS, CDR2 SASEGT. This CDR3 comprises 12 residues. V was clipped by 3 bases and J by 11 bases; unmatched bases: 5. CDR3 sequence reads: CASSDYRGFAFF. Here the CDR3 DNA reads TGTGCCAGCAGTGATTACAGGGGGTTCGCTTTCTTT.

This chain links TRBV7-3 with TRBJ2-7; 9 bases agree with TRBD1. CDR1 and CDR2 from the germline V gene are SGHTA and FQGTGA. This CDR3 has 15 amino acids. The ends lost 6 bases at V and 3 bases at J; junction bases unmatched: 9. The CDR3 coding sequence is TGTGCCAGCAGTTTGTCTCCGGGACAGGGCTACGAGCAGTACTTC. This encodes CASSLSPGQGYEQYF.

The chain recombines TRBV7-3 with TRBJ1-1; perhaps TRBD1 as D (6 bases). V lost 5 bases, J lost 0 bases, and 13 bases lay in between. Germline-derived CDR1 and CDR2 are SGHTA and FQGTGA. The CDR3 loop spans 15 amino acids. Here the CDR3 reads CASSLHREMNTEAFF. The CDR3 bases are TGTGCCAGCAGCCTCCACAGGGAGATGAACACTGAAGCTTTCTTT.

The chain has TRBV28 and TRBJ1-3; D is possibly TRBD1 (5 bases). The V and J ends lost 6 bases and 5 bases respectively, with 14 bases between them. Germline V gene lookup returns CDR1 MDHEN and CDR2 SYDVKM. The CDR3 length is 14 residues. The CDR3 here is CASRGGIERNTIYF. CDR3 DNA: TGTGCCAGCAGGGGGGGGATCGAAAGAAACACCATATATTTT.

The chain joins TRBV30 to TRBJ2-4, with D possibly TRBD2 on 6 matching bases. The germline V gene encodes CDR1 GTSNPN and CDR2 SVGIG (reference sequence). The CDR3 sequence is 14 residues long. Trimming shortened V by 8 bases and J by 6 bases, and 20 bases separated the two germline ends. The CDR3 DNA reads TGTGCCGGGACGACCGACAGCGGGTCAAACATTCAGTACTTC. This codes for CAGTTDSGSNIQYF.

The CDR3 DNA sequence: TGTGCCAGCAGATCAGGGGTGGATCAGCCCCAGCATTTT. Protein product: CASRSGVDQPQHF. This chain uses TRBV6-6 with TRBJ1-5; D possibly corresponds to TRBD1 (6 bases). Germline CDR1 and CDR2: MNHNY and SVGAGI (reference sequence). Trimming took 6 bases from V and 5 from J, leaving 11 bases between them. The CDR3 loop spans 13 amino acids.

This rearrangement joins TRBV2 to TRBJ1-4, with D unresolved. Per the germline V gene, CDR1 is SNHLY and CDR2 is FYNNEI. This CDR3 has 13 amino acids. With 4 bases removed from V and 1 base from J, the gap between germline ends came to 4 bases. CDR3 DNA sequence: TGTGCCAGCAGTGTAAAAACTAATGAAAAACTGTTTTTT. This gives the protein CASSVKTNEKLFF.

The chain couples TRBV12-3 or TRBV12-4 to TRBJ1-2; D might be TRBD1 (6 bases). This CDR3 region has 13 residues. The V and J ends lost 5 bases and 3 bases respectively, with 10 bases between them. This CDR3 reads CASSPGQYYGYTF. The CDR3 DNA follows: TGTGCCAGCAGTCCCGGACAGTACTATGGCTACACCTTC.

The genes are TRBV10-3 and TRBJ2-3, with 10 nucleotides matching TRBD2. The CDR3 contains 16 residues. Germline lookup yields CDR1 ENHRY and CDR2 SYGVKD. V lost 4 bases to trimming and J lost 5 bases; unmatched junction nucleotides: 9. This CDR3 reads CAISGSSGGGGDTQYF. CDR3 in DNA: TGTGCCATCAGTGGTTCTAGCGGGGGCGGGGGAGATACGCAGTATTTT.